The clone carrying this T cell receptor beta chain was counted between two and nine times. Antigen unknown. The sample comes from a study of T-cell memory formation after mild COVID-19. The study's findings and limits: Contracting CD4+ clones lay largely in CM and EM, with CD8+ ones residing in EMRA. Detection of some responders pre-infection suggested pre-existing cross-reactive memory T cells participated.

Trimming cost V 2 bases and J 3 bases, with 10 bases left between them. Germline-derived CDR1 and CDR2 are ENHRY and SYGVKD. This CDR3 contains 14 residues. TCRdb redid the calling of the 5' RACE reads with MiXCR, one entry per CDR3 protein. The sample lists 250,000 or so distinct CDR3 sequences; over 8.5% were seen once. The specimen was PBMCs or a T cell subset sorted from them (not recorded which). The rearrangement uses TRBV10-3 and TRBJ1-1; no definite D call. This sequence was found in a man younger than 30 who had mild COVID-19 (a few samples of this study predate the infection). Cell type and time point are not known. In DNA form, the CDR3 reads TGTGCCATCAGTGAGCCCGGGAGGGACACTGAAGCTTTCTTT. Its protein is CAISEPGRDTEAFF.